The clone carrying this T cell receptor (beta chain) was detected only once. The antigen is undetermined. This entry is derived from a study of T cell responses to AZD1222 COVID-19 vaccine. Study results and caveats: The number of AZD1222 recipients seropositive at baseline was only 5 to 7. Repertoire samples came only from after the peak T cell response. White British ancestry dominated among donors, who included more females, and clonal diversity was possibly underestimated.

Second doses at about 4 or about 12 weeks were pooled. This CDR3 spans 14 amino acids. The germline V gene has CDR1 LNHDA and CDR2 SQIVND (reference sequence). V lost 3 bases, J lost 5 bases, and 13 bases lay in between. The data were produced by immunoSEQ multiplex PCR, yet TCRdb's version contains in-frame clones alone and is incomplete. The data show 180,000 or so clones, about 91% seen once. The V and J genes are TRBV19 and TRBJ1-1, with D possibly matching TRBD1 (6 bases). This material consisted of peripheral blood, taken 28 days after the second AZD1222 dose. The source of this sequence is an adult who received the AZD1222 COVID-19 vaccine. CDR3 region: CASSIGGPGTEAFF. CDR3 nucleotide sequence: TGTGCCAGTAGTATTGGGGGGCCGGGGACTGAAGCTTTCTTT.